This T cell receptor beta chain was recovered during a study of vaccination and CD4 T cells after COVID-19. Study-level background: Stimuli were overlapping spike peptide pools of SARS-CoV-2 and three common cold coronaviruses (HCoV-NL63, HCoV-OC43, HCoV-229E).

Noted treatment: roughly 10-day PBMC culture with coronavirus spike peptide pools or control peptides (ViraFEST assay). Cell culture was performed with roughly 1.8 million PBMCs per well in the presence of about 9.1 IU/ml IL-2 and around 9 ug/ml peptide pools. V gave up 4 bases and J gave up 5 bases; unmatched junction bases: 6. The CDR3 length is 14 residues. Germline V lookup: CDR1 LGHDT, CDR2 YNNKEL (reference sequence). An Oncomine TCR Beta short-read assay was used to sequence the DNA from cultured CD4+ T cells. Genomic DNA was extracted from cultured CD4+ T cells. TCRdb ran MiXCR on the PCR reads and lists one entry per CDR3 protein. The sample includes about 27,000 distinct CDR3 sequences, approximately 62% seen only once; the top ten take 17%. To note about this clonotype: Its antigen is unidentified.

V is TRBV3-1 and J is TRBJ1-2; 8 nucleotides agree with TRBD1. The TCR sequence derives from a human donor who received a COVID-19 vaccine. The sample here was CD4+ T cells from blood, cultured in vitro, taken after SARS-CoV-2 vaccination. The DNA of the CDR3 is TGTGCCAGCAGCCGGGACAGGACTCAATATGGCTACACCTTC. This sequence encodes CASSRDRTQYGYTF.